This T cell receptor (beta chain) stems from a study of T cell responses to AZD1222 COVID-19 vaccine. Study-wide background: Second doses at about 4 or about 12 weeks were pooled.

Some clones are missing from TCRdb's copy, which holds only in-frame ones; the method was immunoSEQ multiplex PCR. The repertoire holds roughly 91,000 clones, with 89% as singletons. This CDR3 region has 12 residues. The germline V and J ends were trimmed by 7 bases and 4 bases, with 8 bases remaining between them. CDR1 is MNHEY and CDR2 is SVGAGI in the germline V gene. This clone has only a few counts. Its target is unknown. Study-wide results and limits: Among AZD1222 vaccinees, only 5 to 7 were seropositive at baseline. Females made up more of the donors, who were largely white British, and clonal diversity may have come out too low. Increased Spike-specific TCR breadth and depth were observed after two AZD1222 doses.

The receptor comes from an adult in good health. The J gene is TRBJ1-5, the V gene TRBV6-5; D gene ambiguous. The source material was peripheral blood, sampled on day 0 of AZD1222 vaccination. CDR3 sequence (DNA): TGTGCCAGCAAGGACTCGAATCAGCCCCAGCATTTT. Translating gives CASKDSNQPQHF.